This TCR beta chain was identified in a study of OX40 agonist ivuxolimab in advanced cancers. Study overall: Ivuxolimab, which is an agonistic anti-OX40 (CD134) antibody, was administered to the patients.

Germline-derived CDR1 and CDR2 are PRHDT and FYEKMQ (reference sequence). V was shortened by 1 base and J by 0 bases, with 13 bases between the two germline ends. The CDR3 consists of 16 residues. Clones were read by immunoSEQ multiplex PCR, and TCRdb kept only the in-frame ones, dropping some. The table lists around 80,000 clones, around 86% of them singletons. The sequence was obtained from an adult with an advanced solid tumor such as melanoma, head and neck, liver or kidney cancer. The sample here was CD4+ or CD8+ T cells sorted from blood, taken in a trial of the OX40 agonist ivuxolimab. V and J are TRBV13 and TRBJ2-7, with D perhaps matching TRBD1 (5 bases). CDR3 loop: CASSLDRLGSSYEQYV. The CDR3 DNA reads as TGTGCCAGCAGCTTAGACAGGCTCGGAAGCTCCTACGAGCAGTACGTC.